A single sample gave rise to the 9 T cell receptor beta chains below, sequenced in a study of T cell changes during pregnancy in multiple sclerosis. Produced via immunoSEQ multiplex PCR; TCRdb's table is partial and in-frame only. The sample consists of roughly 100,000 clones, roughly nine tenths of them appearing once. Source: peripheral blood, taken before pregnancy. The receptors come from a female donor with multiple sclerosis, enrolled in a pregnancy study.

The V call is TRBV18, the J call TRBJ2-7; perhaps TRBD1 as D (5 bases). Per the germline V gene, CDR1 is KGHSH and CDR2 is LQKENI. V shed 1 base and J shed 7 bases, with 14 bases lying between them. The CDR3 is made up of 14 amino acids. The CDR3 sequence: CASSPLQGGWEQYF. CDR3 coding DNA: TGTGCCAGCTCACCACTTCAGGGCGGTTGGGAGCAGTACTTC.

The chain is built from TRBV6-1 and TRBJ1-2, with 10 nucleotides matching TRBD1. From germline, CDR1 is MNHNS and CDR2 SASEGT. V was pared by 7 bases and J by 2 bases, with 7 bases of the junction left unmatched. The CDR3 length is 15 residues. CDR3 amino acids: CASIPGTGENYGYTF. The CDR3 nucleotides are TGTGCCAGCATCCCTGGGACAGGGGAAAACTATGGCTACACCTTC.

The chain's CDR3 is CASSSSLSGTSGNTGELFF. CDR3 in DNA: TGCGCCAGCAGTTCGTCCCTTTCCGGGACTAGCGGAAACACCGGGGAGCTGTTTTTT. The V gene is TRBV5-1, the J gene TRBJ2-2; 11 nucleotides line up with TRBD2. In germline, CDR1 is SGHRS, CDR2 YFSETQ. Trimming removed 5 bases from V and 2 bases from J; junction bases left unmatched: 14. The CDR3 is 19 amino acids.

This clone was detected only once. V and J are TRBV9 and TRBJ1-6; the match to TRBD1 covers 8 bases. Germline CDR1 and CDR2: SGDLS and YYNGEE. The CDR3 loop spans 12 amino acids. Germline trimming cut 7 bases from V and 13 bases from J; bases unmatched to any gene: 7. In nucleotides, the CDR3 is TGTGCCAGCGGACAGGGCAAAGGTCCCCTCCACTTT. Encoded protein: CASGQGKGPLHF.

V usage is TRBV7-9 and J usage is TRBJ2-5; TRBD2 is a possible D gene (7 bases). Germline V gene sequence: CDR1 SEHNR, CDR2 FQNEAQ (reference sequence). This CDR3 is built from 14 residues. V lost 0 bases, J lost 11 bases, and 16 bases lay in between. The CDR3 sequence is CASSLAGGGGEQYF. The CDR3 DNA follows: TGTGCCAGCAGCTTAGCAGGGGGAGGGGGGGAGCAGTACTTC.

This rearrangement joins TRBV9 to TRBJ1-6; possibly TRBD1 for D (6 bases). V shed 4 bases and J shed 10 bases, with 12 bases lying between them. The CDR3 runs 13 residues. The germline V gene encodes CDR1 SGDLS and CDR2 YYNGEE. This CDR3 reads CASSLLRGSPLHF. The CDR3 nucleotides read TGTGCCAGCAGCCTGCTCAGGGGATCACCCCTCCACTTT.

The chain recombines TRBV6-6 with TRBJ2-7; D uncertain. Trimming removed 4 bases at V and 6 bases at J, with 7 bases between. This CDR3 has 11 amino acids. Germline V gives CDR1 MNHNY, CDR2 SVGAGI (reference sequence). CDR3 coding DNA: TGTGCCAGCAGTTCCCCGGGCGAGCAGTACTTC. Protein: CASSSPGEQYF.

V and J are TRBV9 and TRBJ2-2; no definite D call. CDR1 SGDLS and CDR2 YYNGEE come from the germline V gene. Trimming pared 0 bases from V and 3 bases from J, leaving 18 bases between. The CDR3 is 18 amino acids. The CDR3 sequence is CASSVANSPLLYTGELFF. The CDR3 bases are TGTGCCAGCAGCGTAGCGAACAGTCCCCTTCTTTACACCGGGGAGCTGTTTTTT. The whole variable domain, remainder taken from reference TRBV9 and TRBJ2-2, is DSGVTQTPKHLITATGQRVTLRCSPRSGDLSVYWYQQSLDQGLQFLIQYYNGEERAKGNILERFSAQQFPDLHSELNLSSLELGDSALYFCASSVANSPLLYTGELFFGEGSRLTVL.

This clone was detected only once. V usage is TRBV6-1 and J usage is TRBJ2-7, with 12 bases that match TRBD2. V lost 10 bases and J lost 4; bases outside the gene matches: 11. The V gene's germline CDR1 is MNHNS and CDR2 SASEGT. The CDR3 covers 15 residues. CDR3 region: CATRLAGVSMYEQYF. CDR3 in DNA: TGTGCCACCCGACTAGCGGGAGTTTCGATGTACGAGCAGTACTTC.